Sequencing of this T cell receptor beta chain was carried out in a study of T-cell reconstitution after alpha-beta-depleted transplantation in children. Ten or more counts support this clonotype. Its antigen is not identified. Unique molecular identifiers were incorporated into the prepared TCRbeta library. TCRdb reprocessed the PCR reads via MiXCR and lists one record per CDR3 protein. The sample gives hundreds of thousands of distinct CDR3 sequences, under 13% of which show up once; about 28% is in the top ten. Study-wide results and limits: Two months or so post-transplant, alpha-beta T cells reportedly derived from several hundred expanded graft clones.

Trimming at V came to 4 bases and at J to 4 bases, leaving 5 bases not matched to a gene. The germline gives CDR1 ENHRY, CDR2 SYGVKD. This CDR3 has 16 residues. The chain carries TRBV10-3 and TRBJ2-5; 14 bases align to TRBD2. The clonotype was recovered from a child under three years old with acute myeloid leukemia, due to receive a stem cell transplant. Sequenced material: PBMCs, taken before TCRalphabeta/CD19-depleted stem cell transplant. CDR3 loop: CAISARLAGGPETQYF. The CDR3 region has the DNA TGTGCCATCAGTGCCAGACTAGCGGGAGGGCCAGAGACCCAGTACTTC.